These 24 T cell receptor beta chains share one sample of origin, sequenced in a study of memory CD4+ T cells and cytomegalovirus serostatus. Only in-frame clones appear in the TCRdb table, and some are missing; sequencing was by immunoSEQ multiplex PCR. In the table there are 35,000 to 55,000 clones, 75% to 85% of which are singletons. Single viable CD3+CD4+CD8-CD45RO+ cells were sorted as the memory CD4+ T cells. Input material: memory CD4+ T cells from blood. Receptors originate from an adult in good health and CMV-seronegative.

The chain has TRBV5-1 and TRBJ1-2; 8 bases align to TRBD1. J was trimmed by 4 bases and V by 4 bases; bases with no gene match: 9. The CDR3 is made up of 15 amino acids. The germline gives CDR1 SGHRS, CDR2 YFSETQ. The CDR3 here is CASSPQGVEGYGYTF. For the CDR3, the DNA is TGCGCCAGCAGCCCACAGGGGGTAGAGGGCTATGGCTACACCTTC.

This rearrangement joins TRBV6-5 to TRBJ2-3; D is possibly TRBD2 (5 bases). CDR3 length: 13 amino acids. V was pared by 10 bases and J by 5 bases, with 16 bases between. Germline V gene data show CDR1 as MNHEY and CDR2 as SVGAGI. The CDR3: CATQRGGGDTQYF. The DNA of the CDR3 is TGTGCCACTCAGCGAGGAGGTGGAGATACGCAGTATTTT.

This clone was counted once. The V and J genes are TRBV29-1 and TRBJ1-4; possible D gene TRBD1, 5 bases. Per germline, CDR1 SQVTM and CDR2 ANQGSEA. This CDR3 region has 19 residues. V dropped 6 bases and J dropped 0 bases, with 26 bases sitting between them. Here the CDR3 DNA reads TGCAGCGTCCCCTCGGGGAGGGATCGTCAAGGGGCAACTAATGAAAAACTGTTTTTT. This gives the protein CSVPSGRDRQGATNEKLFF.

This chain links TRBV18 with TRBJ2-1; D ambiguous. The length of the CDR3 is 17 residues. The germline V and J ends were trimmed by 0 bases and 8 bases, with 20 bases remaining between them. Germline V lookup: CDR1 KGHSH, CDR2 LQKENI. The CDR3 region is CASSPPKGRSREDEQFF. The CDR3 coding sequence is TGTGCCAGCTCACCACCTAAAGGCCGTTCCCGCGAAGATGAGCAGTTCTTC.

The rearrangement uses TRBV14 and TRBJ1-1; D is unresolved. Per germline, CDR1 SGHDN and CDR2 FVKESK. With 2 bases removed from V and 2 bases from J, the gap between germline ends came to 12 bases. CDR3 size: 15 residues. CDR3 loop: CASSQLGPLNTEAFF. The CDR3 coding sequence is TGTGCCAGCAGCCAATTGGGTCCCCTCAACACTGAAGCTTTCTTT.

The chain joins TRBV4-3 to TRBJ2-2; perhaps TRBD1 as D (6 bases). The V gene's germline CDR1 is LGHNA and CDR2 YSLEER. The CDR3 has 17 residues. The germline V and J ends were trimmed by 0 bases and 4 bases, with 15 bases remaining between them. The CDR3, as DNA: TGCGCCAGCAGCCAAGACGCTAGGGGACACCTCACCGGGGAGCTGTTTTTT. Translation gives CASSQDARGHLTGELFF.

V and J are TRBV30 and TRBJ1-5; D remains ambiguous. The CDR3 extends over 14 amino acids. The V end lost 3 bases, the J end lost 5 bases, and 14 bases lay between the germline ends. Germline loops: CDR1 GTSNPN, CDR2 SVGIG (reference sequence). The CDR3 protein is CAWRGPGSDQPQHF. Here the CDR3 DNA reads TGTGCCTGGAGGGGCCCGGGAAGCGATCAGCCCCAGCATTTT.

V is TRBV25-1 and J is TRBJ1-1, with D perhaps matching TRBD1 (6 bases). In germline, CDR1 is MGHDK, CDR2 SYGVNS. V shed 2 bases and J shed 7 bases, with 11 bases lying between them. The CDR3 length is 13 residues. This CDR3 reads CASSEIGRGEAFF. CDR3 bases: TGTGCCAGCAGTGAAATAGGCAGGGGTGAAGCTTTCTTT.

The J gene is TRBJ2-2, the V gene TRBV28, with D unresolved. The CDR3 spans 15 residues. Trimming shortened V by 11 bases and J by 4 bases, and 20 bases separated the two germline ends. Per germline, CDR1 MDHEN and CDR2 SYDVKM. CDR3 DNA: TGTGCCGGATCGGGTAGTAGGCCCCCCACCGGGGAGCTGTTTTTT. This translates into CAGSGSRPPTGELFF.

The chain joins TRBV5-8 to TRBJ2-2; D may be TRBD1 (5 bases). This CDR3 is 14 amino acids long. Germline-derived CDR1 and CDR2 are SGHTS and YDEGEE. Trimming cost V 5 bases and J 1 base, with 9 bases left between them. The CDR3 here is CASSWGRNTGELFF. In nucleotides, the CDR3 is TGTGCCAGCAGTTGGGGCAGGAACACCGGGGAGCTGTTTTTT.

This rearrangement joins TRBV19 to TRBJ1-3; D not resolved. Germline V gene lookup returns CDR1 LNHDA and CDR2 SQIVND (reference sequence). The CDR3 consists of 18 residues. Trimming took 8 bases from V and 0 from J, leaving 23 bases between them. CDR3 sequence (DNA): TGTGCCAGTTTGAGTACCAGCCTAGGCTCTAGCTCTGGAAACACCATATATTTT. As protein: CASLSTSLGSSSGNTIYF.

The V and J genes are TRBV7-2 and TRBJ2-5; TRBD1 or TRBD2 may be the D gene (6 bases each). The CDR3 covers 16 residues. Looked up from germline, CDR1 is SGHTA and CDR2 is FQGNSA. Trimming cost V 5 bases and J 5 bases, with 21 bases left between them. The CDR3 DNA reads as TGTGCCAGCAGCCCCCGACAGGTCCTTGGGGGGGAGACCCAGTACTTC. As protein: CASSPRQVLGGETQYF.

The V gene is TRBV5-4, the J gene TRBJ2-1; 13 nucleotides agree with TRBD2. Germline V gene lookup returns CDR1 SGHNT and CDR2 YYREEE (reference sequence). J lost 9 bases, V lost 1 base, and 1 base had no gene match. This CDR3 comprises 14 residues. The CDR3 bases are TGTGCCAGCAGCTTGCGGACTAGCGGGGGTGAGCAGTTCTTC. Translated: CASSLRTSGGEQFF.

V is TRBV7-3 and J is TRBJ2-3; 8 bases match TRBD2. The CDR3 contains 15 residues. V shed 0 bases and J 4 bases; nucleotides not matched to a gene: 3. Germline V gives CDR1 SGHTA, CDR2 FQGTGA. The CDR3 bases are TGTGCCAGCAGCTTAACTAGCGGGGTTGCAGATACGCAGTATTTT. Residues: CASSLTSGVADTQYF.

V and J are TRBV2 and TRBJ2-2; no clear D. V was clipped by 3 bases and J by 7 bases, with 9 bases between them. In germline, CDR1 is SNHLY, CDR2 FYNNEI. The CDR3 sequence is 13 residues long. Here the CDR3 reads CASSEVLDGELFF. In DNA form, the CDR3 reads TGTGCCAGCAGTGAGGTGTTAGACGGGGAGCTGTTTTTT.

This clone was seen a handful of times. V usage is TRBV5-6 and J usage is TRBJ1-3; D call uncertain. Trimming stripped 0 bases from V and 2 bases from J, with 12 bases between. The CDR3 sequence is 16 residues long. Germline V gene data show CDR1 as SGHDT and CDR2 as YYEEEE. As DNA, the CDR3 is TGTGCCAGCAGCTTGGCGGGCAGGCATCCTGGAAACACCATATATTTT. It yields the protein CASSLAGRHPGNTIYF. Combining the CDR3 with reference TRBV5-6 and TRBJ1-3 gives the whole variable domain DAGVTQSPTHLIKTRGQQVTLRCSPKSGHDTVSWYQQALGQGPQFIFQYYEEEERQRGNFPDRFSGHQFPNYSSELNVNALLLGDSALYLCASSLAGRHPGNTIYFGEGSWLTVV.

The chain couples TRBV11-2 to TRBJ1-4; D is uncertain. Germline V CDR1 and CDR2: SGHAT, FQNNGV. This CDR3 is 12 amino acids long. V lost 5 bases to trimming and J lost 8 bases, with 9 bases between them. The CDR3 bases are TGTGCCAGCAGCCCATTCAGGGAAAAACTGTTTTTT. This encodes CASSPFREKLFF.

The V gene is TRBV7-7, the J gene TRBJ2-2; the D gene is possibly TRBD1 (7 bases). V lost 5 bases, J lost 5 bases, and 12 bases lay in between. There are 14 residues in the CDR3. Germline V lookup: CDR1 SSHAT, CDR2 FNYEAQ (reference sequence). The CDR3 DNA is TGTGCCAGCAGCCCAGGGGGGCGGACCGGGGAGCTGTTTTTT. Its translation: CASSPGGRTGELFF.

V usage is TRBV27 and J usage is TRBJ2-7; TRBD2 matches at 9 bases. The V gene's germline CDR1 is MNHEY and CDR2 SMNVEV (reference sequence). CDR3 length: 14 residues. V gave up 6 bases and J gave up 1 base; unmatched junction bases: 4. The CDR3 here is CASSAGGRSYEQYF. The CDR3 DNA follows: TGTGCCAGCAGCGCGGGGGGGCGGTCCTACGAGCAGTACTTC.

The chain carries TRBV10-3 and TRBJ1-2; unclear D gene. This CDR3 region has 14 residues. With 0 bases removed from V and 6 bases from J, the gap between germline ends came to 11 bases. Germline V lookup: CDR1 ENHRY, CDR2 SYGVKD. CDR3: CAISESSDWDGYTF. Here the CDR3 DNA reads TGTGCCATCAGTGAGTCGAGCGATTGGGATGGCTACACCTTC.

The chain links TRBV6-1 to TRBJ1-5, with D uncertain. V shed 3 bases and J shed 11 bases, with 8 bases lying between them. Germline loops: CDR1 MNHNS, CDR2 SASEGT. This CDR3 is built from 11 residues. CDR3 protein: CASSETQAQHF. CDR3 nucleotide sequence: TGTGCCAGCAGTGAGACCCAGGCCCAGCATTTT.

By share, this clone ranks as medium-sized (0.01 to 0.1%). The chain has TRBV9 and TRBJ1-1; D is unclear. The V gene's germline CDR1 is SGDLS and CDR2 YYNGEE. Trimming cost V 2 bases and J 4 bases, with 9 bases left between them. This CDR3 spans 13 amino acids. CDR3 residues: CASSVGSGTEAFF. The CDR3 region has the DNA TGTGCCAGCAGCGTTGGGTCCGGCACTGAAGCTTTCTTT.

V gene TRBV4-3 combines with J gene TRBJ1-2; D remains ambiguous. CDR1 and CDR2 from the germline V gene are LGHNA and YSLEER. Trimming took 0 bases from V and 7 from J, leaving 21 bases between them. This CDR3 comprises 17 residues. CDR3 bases: TGCGCCAGCAGCCAAGAGACCCCCGGGAGCCCCGTGTCTGGCTACACCTTC. Its translation: CASSQETPGSPVSGYTF.

This clone was picked up one time. The V and J genes are TRBV19 and TRBJ2-2; D is ambiguous. The CDR3 covers 13 residues. The germline V and J ends were trimmed by 1 base and 6 bases, with 6 bases remaining between them. CDR1 and CDR2 from the germline V gene are LNHDA and SQIVND (reference sequence). This CDR3 reads CASSIGPSGELFF. CDR3 in DNA: TGTGCCAGTAGTATAGGCCCCTCCGGGGAGCTGTTTTTT.